Listed here are 16 T cell receptor beta chains from one sample, sequenced in a study of T-cell reconstitution after alpha-beta-depleted transplantation in children. Preparation of the TCRbeta library involved a method that used unique molecular identifiers. TCRdb re-called the PCR reads with MiXCR, one entry per CDR3 protein. This table has around 450,000 distinct CDR3 sequences, 15% to 20% appearing once. Sequenced material: PBMCs, mostly from graft donor cells, taken 360 days after TCRalphabeta/CD19-depleted stem cell transplant. These receptors were taken from a boy under two years old who had a stem cell transplant for Wiskott-Aldrich syndrome, so the T cells may come from the graft donor.

The rearrangement links TRBV12-3 or TRBV12-4 to TRBJ2-2, with 9 positions matching TRBD2. V dropped 3 bases and J dropped 0; count of bases not matched to a gene: 2. The CDR3 contains 16 residues. CDR3 sequence (DNA): TGTGCCAGCAGTTTGGCTAGCGGGGCGAACACCGGGGAGCTGTTTTTT. Translated: CASSLASGANTGELFF.

This clonotype was detected many times. The rearrangement uses TRBV7-2 and TRBJ1-1, with D possibly TRBD1 on 6 matching bases. The germline V gene has CDR1 SGHTA and CDR2 FQGNSA. V was shortened by 5 bases and J by 2 bases, with 9 bases between the two germline ends. CDR3 length: 13 residues. CDR3 in amino acids: CASSTQGNTEAFF. The CDR3 nucleotides are TGTGCCAGCAGCACACAGGGAAACACTGAAGCTTTCTTT.

This clonotype was observed many times. This chain joins TRBV2 and TRBJ2-4, with D hard to call. Germline CDR1 is SNHLY and CDR2 is FYNNEI. V was clipped by 3 bases and J by 10 bases, with 10 bases between them. CDR3 size: 12 residues. The CDR3 protein is CASSDINSIQYF. The CDR3 region has the DNA TGTGCCAGCAGTGATATAAATTCTATTCAGTACTTC. Filled out from reference TRBV2 and TRBJ2-4, the complete variable domain reads EPEVTQTPSHQVTQMGQEVILRCVPISNHLYFYWYRQILGQKVEFLVSFYNNEISEKSEIFDDQFSVERPDGSNFTLKIRSTKLEDSAMYFCASSDINSIQYFGAGTRLSVL.

This clonotype was observed a few times. V is TRBV12-3 or TRBV12-4 and J is TRBJ2-7; D gene ambiguous. CDR3 length equals 13 residues. With 3 bases removed from V and 5 bases from J, the gap between germline ends came to 11 bases. The CDR3 sequence is CASSFRIRNEQYF. The DNA of the CDR3 is TGTGCCAGCAGTTTCCGGATTAGGAACGAGCAGTACTTC.

The chain is built from TRBV24-1 and TRBJ2-2; no reliable D call. Trimming stripped 6 bases from V and 1 base from J, with 5 bases between. Germline lookup yields CDR1 KGHDR and CDR2 SFDVKD. The CDR3 covers 13 residues. The CDR3 sequence is CATSWGNTGELFF. The CDR3 nucleotides read TGTGCCACCAGTTGGGGGAACACCGGGGAGCTGTTTTTT.

The rearrangement uses TRBV18 and TRBJ1-6; 8 bases map to TRBD1. J was trimmed by 9 bases and V by 5 bases; bases with no gene match: 6. The germline gives CDR1 KGHSH, CDR2 LQKENI. The CDR3 is made up of 14 amino acids. The CDR3 region is CASSRTGLGSPLHF. CDR3 DNA sequence: TGTGCCAGCTCAAGGACAGGGCTAGGTTCACCCCTCCACTTT.

This clonotype appeared many times. This sequence joins TRBV7-9 and TRBJ1-1; D is unresolved. V lost 1 base to trimming and J lost 4 bases, with 7 bases between them. The CDR3 totals 13 residues. In germline, CDR1 is SEHNR, CDR2 FQNEAQ (reference sequence). The CDR3 DNA reads as TGTGCCAGCAGCTTAGAGAGAGGCACTGAAGCTTTCTTT. Translating it yields CASSLERGTEAFF.

The J gene is TRBJ2-1, the V gene TRBV4-3, with 9 bases aligning to TRBD2. The ends lost 0 bases at V and 6 bases at J; junction bases unmatched: 12. The CDR3 covers 18 residues. From germline, CDR1 is LGHNA and CDR2 YSLEER. In nucleotides, the CDR3 is TGCGCCAGCAGCCAAGAAAGTGGTTGGGCGGGAGGGGGCAATGAGCAGTTCTTC. This gives the protein CASSQESGWAGGGNEQFF.

A few counts support this clonotype. The chain links TRBV6-1 to TRBJ2-5, with D possibly matching TRBD1 (5 bases). V dropped 7 bases and J dropped 3 bases, with 18 bases sitting between them. The CDR3 has 15 amino acids. Germline CDR1 and CDR2: MNHNS and SASEGT. The CDR3: CASKGIHTVEETQYF. Here the CDR3 DNA reads TGTGCCAGCAAGGGGATACACACAGTGGAAGAGACCCAGTACTTC.

CDR3: CASSLAGQNSGNTIYF. CDR3 nucleotide sequence: TGCGCCAGCAGCTTGGCCGGACAGAACTCTGGAAACACCATATATTTT. The rearrangement joins TRBV5-1 to TRBJ1-3; D is perhaps TRBD1 (6 bases). Trimming cost V 0 bases and J 0 bases, with 10 bases left between them. Germline V CDR1 and CDR2: SGHRS, YFSETQ. This CDR3 spans 16 amino acids. The full variable domain, rest sourced from reference TRBV5-1 and TRBJ1-3, is KAGVTQTPRYLIKTRGQQVTLSCSPISGHRSVSWYQQTPGQGLQFLFEYFSETQRNKGNFPGRFSGRQFSNSRSEMNVSTLELGDSALYLCASSLAGQNSGNTIYFGEGSWLTVV.

V and J are TRBV2 and TRBJ1-2; D unclear. Germline V gene lookup returns CDR1 SNHLY and CDR2 FYNNEI. The CDR3 is 13 amino acids. V dropped 5 bases and J dropped 6 bases, with 13 bases sitting between them. The CDR3 nucleotides read TGTGCCAGCAGTAGAACCCGGATGGATGGCTACACCTTC. Its translation: CASSRTRMDGYTF.

This clonotype was observed a handful of times. V and J are TRBV24-1 and TRBJ2-5; perhaps TRBD1 as D (6 bases). The CDR3 has 15 amino acids. The germline V gene encodes CDR1 KGHDR and CDR2 SFDVKD. The V end was cut by 3 bases, the J end by 4 bases, with 14 bases between. CDR3 in amino acids: CATSDPTTGGETQYF. As DNA, the CDR3 is TGTGCCACCAGTGATCCCACGACAGGTGGAGAGACCCAGTACTTC.

The rearrangement links TRBV12-3 or TRBV12-4 to TRBJ2-5, with 12 bases fitting TRBD2. The CDR3 has 16 residues. J was trimmed by 5 bases and V by 6 bases; bases with no gene match: 10. For the CDR3, the DNA is TGTGCCAGCAGCATACTGACTAGCGGGAGACGGGAGACCCAGTACTTC. As protein: CASSILTSGRRETQYF.

This clonotype was picked up a small number of times. The CDR3 DNA reads TGTGCCAGCAGTTTCGACAGTTTGTTCTATGGCTACACCTTC. As protein: CASSFDSLFYGYTF. The V gene is TRBV12-3 or TRBV12-4, the J gene TRBJ1-2; possibly TRBD1 for D (5 bases). Trimming removed 3 bases from V and 4 bases from J, with 12 bases in between. The CDR3 is made up of 14 amino acids.

The chain joins TRBV24-1 to TRBJ2-5, with D hard to call. From germline, CDR1 is KGHDR and CDR2 SFDVKD. The CDR3 runs 15 residues. Trimming cost V 0 bases and J 5 bases, with 12 bases left between them. For the CDR3, the DNA is TGTGCCACCAGTGATTTGGGGCTCTTCAGGGAGACCCAGTACTTC. Translated: CATSDLGLFRETQYF.

V is TRBV7-9 and J is TRBJ2-7; TRBD1 might be the D (5 bases). The germline CDR1 and CDR2 sequences are SEHNR and FQNEAQ (reference sequence). The CDR3 is made up of 13 amino acids. V lost 5 bases and J 8 bases, leaving 16 bases between the germline ends. The CDR3 DNA reads TGTGCCAGCAGCCTCCGAGACAGCGCTCAGCAGTACTTC. This sequence encodes CASSLRDSAQQYF.